The present entry profiles one TCR beta chain with its context. The data belong to a study of blood T cell repertoires in COVID-19. Across the study: Spain, Italy and the United States supplied samples that represented acute and convalescent COVID-19. From T cells, B-cell-depleted T cells, or PBMCs came the material, which was cDNA or gDNA.

Authors' data handling: Amplification of reference gene primers provided the estimated nucleated cell counts. Sequencing was performed with immunoSEQ multiplex PCR; in TCRdb, only in-frame clones are kept and a portion is missing. That table furnishes V, J and clone size, whereas the DNA furnished D and trimming. Here the sample spans almost 200,000 clones, 85% being singletons. Germline CDR1 LNHDA, CDR2 SQIVND (reference sequence). The CDR3 totals 17 residues. Between the trimmed V and J ends, which lost 6 bases and 4 bases, there was a span of 21 bases. Sequences were obtained from peripheral blood. The TCR was taken from a man aged 55-75 years with COVID-19, enrolled during active disease. The chain joins TRBV19 to TRBJ2-2; maybe TRBD1 (6 bases). In DNA form, the CDR3 reads TGTGCCAGTAGCCCTCGAAACAGGGTCGGAACCACCGGGGAGCTGTTTTTT. Translating it yields CASSPRNRVGTTGELFF.